Described below is a single T cell receptor (beta chain) sequence and its context. The target antigen is unknown. The PCR employed 60 Vbeta primers together with 13 Jbeta primers. Sequencing used immunoSEQ multiplex PCR; TCRdb keeps in-frame clones, though not all of them. The table shows 200,000 to 250,000 clones, with 80% to 85% occurring only once. In germline, CDR1 is SGHVS, CDR2 FNYEAQ. This CDR3 is built from 13 residues. The V gene end was trimmed by 2 bases and the J gene end by 8 bases; junction bases not matched to a gene: 2. The data derive from a study of cytomegalovirus exposure and HLA in healthy donors. Study results and limitations: TCR beta sequences reportedly predicted most subjects' HLA-A and HLA-B alleles accurately.

The genes are TRBV7-6 and TRBJ2-1; TRBD1 matches 8 bases. Material: PBMCs. The TCR sequence derives from a woman aged 55 to 70 in good health and CMV-seropositive. In DNA form, the CDR3 reads TGTGCCAGCAGCTTACAGGGGGCTTATGAGCAGTTCTTC. This translates into CASSLQGAYEQFF.